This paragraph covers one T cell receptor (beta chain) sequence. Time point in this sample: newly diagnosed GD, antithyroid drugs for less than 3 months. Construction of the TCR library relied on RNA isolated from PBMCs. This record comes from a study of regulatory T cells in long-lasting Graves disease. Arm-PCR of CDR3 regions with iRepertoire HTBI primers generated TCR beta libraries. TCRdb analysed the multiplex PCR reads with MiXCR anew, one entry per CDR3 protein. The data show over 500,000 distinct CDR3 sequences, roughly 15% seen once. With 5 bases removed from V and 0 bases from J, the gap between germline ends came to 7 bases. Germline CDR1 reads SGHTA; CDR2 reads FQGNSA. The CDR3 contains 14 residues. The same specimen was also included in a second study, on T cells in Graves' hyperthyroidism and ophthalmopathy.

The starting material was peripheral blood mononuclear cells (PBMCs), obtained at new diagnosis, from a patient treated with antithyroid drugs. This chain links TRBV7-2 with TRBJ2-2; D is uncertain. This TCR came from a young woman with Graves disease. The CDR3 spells CASSPYSNTGELFF. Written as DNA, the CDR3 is TGTGCCAGCAGCCCATACTCGAACACCGGGGAGCTGTTTTTT.